Listed below are T cell receptor beta chains from one sample, sequenced in a study of CD8 T cells in ankylosing spondylitis. TCRdb reprocessed the 5' RACE reads via MiXCR and lists one record per CDR3 protein. This sample has 240,000 or so distinct CDR3 sequences, with roughly a tenth found just once. Material for sequencing was blood, either unsorted or a sorted T cell fraction (not recorded which). These receptor sequences come from a male donor with ankylosing spondylitis or in good health (not recorded which). Both conserved end residues are part of each CDR3. The D gene is left open where the match is weak. Part of the rows lack a size; the others show once, few, many or a class for expanded clones.

CDR3aa	CDR3nt	len	d_gene	j_gene	abundance	v_gene
CASRPETGSLSYEQYF	TGTGCCAGCAGACCCGAAACCGGTTCCCTCTCCTACGAGCAGTACTTC	16	-	TRBJ2-7	many	TRBV27
CASSFSVENYEQYF	TGTGCCAGCAGCTTTTCGGTAGAGAACTACGAGCAGTACTTC	14	-	TRBJ2-7	many	TRBV5-5
CATSEMSGGHQETQYF	TGTGCCACCAGTGAAATGTCAGGCGGCCACCAAGAGACCCAGTACTTC	16	-	TRBJ2-5	many	TRBV24-1
CASSLLQGAGNEQFF	TGCGCCAGCAGCTTGCTACAGGGGGCAGGAAATGAGCAGTTCTTC	15	TRBD1	TRBJ2-1	many	TRBV5-1
CSVGTESTPYGGELFF	TGCAGCGTTGGGACAGAGTCAACTCCCTATGGCGGGGAGCTGTTTTTT	16	-	TRBJ2-2	once	TRBV29-1
CARGTGEKVGNQPQHF	TGTGCCAGGGGGACAGGGGAGAAAGTTGGCAATCAGCCCCAGCATTTT	16	TRBD1	TRBJ1-5	many	TRBV4-2
CASSITGFVSTGELFF	TGCGCCAGCAGCATTACAGGGTTTGTCAGCACCGGGGAGCTGTTTTTT	16	-	TRBJ2-2	many	TRBV5-1
CASSPGLGRGEQFF	TGCGCCAGCAGCCCCGGACTGGGGAGGGGAGAGCAGTTCTTC	14	TRBD2	TRBJ2-1	many	TRBV4-1
CASSSQAGTENGYTF	TGTGCCAGCAGTTCTCAAGCCGGAACAGAGAATGGCTACACCTTC	15	-	TRBJ1-2	many	TRBV12-3/TRBV12-4
CASRQPGNYNEQFF	TGCGCCAGCAGGCAACCCGGGAACTACAATGAGCAGTTCTTC	14	-	TRBJ2-1	many	TRBV5-1
CSATSRVAGVSYNEQFF	TGCAGTGCTACTTCTAGGGTGGCGGGAGTCTCCTACAATGAGCAGTTCTTC	17	TRBD2	TRBJ2-1	many	TRBV20-1
CASSLRLVNTEAFF	TGTGCCAGCAGTTTACGATTAGTGAACACTGAAGCTTTCTTT	14	-	TRBJ1-1	few	TRBV28
CASSSHTGLAEAFF	TGTGCCAGCAGCTCGCACACTGGGTTGGCTGAAGCTTTCTTT	14	-	TRBJ1-1	-	TRBV5-5
CASSLGQGGYGYTF	TGCGCCAGCAGCTTGGGGCAGGGTGGCTATGGCTACACCTTC	14	-	TRBJ1-2	-	TRBV5-1
CSARDRTSGGVNIQYF	TGCAGTGCTAGAGATCGGACTAGCGGGGGGGTAAACATTCAGTACTTC	16	TRBD2	TRBJ2-4	many	TRBV20-1
CATSDSGPDTQYF	TGTGCCACCAGTGACTCCGGGCCAGATACGCAGTATTTT	13	-	TRBJ2-3	many	TRBV24-1
CASSYESPTSYGYTF	TGTGCCAGCAGTTACGAATCACCAACCTCCTATGGCTACACCTTC	15	-	TRBJ1-2	few	TRBV6-6
CASSPTSGGNTQYF	TGTGCCAGCAGCCCGACTAGCGGAGGTAATACGCAGTATTTT	14	TRBD2	TRBJ2-3	-	TRBV7-2
CASGPDLGVGELFF	TGTGCCAGCGGACCCGACTTGGGGGTCGGGGAGCTGTTTTTT	14	-	TRBJ2-2	-	TRBV25-1
CAISDLAGRYGYTF	TGTGCCATCAGTGACCTAGCAGGGCGCTATGGCTACACCTTC	14	-	TRBJ1-2	many	TRBV10-3
CSARDGRLPYEQYF	TGCAGTGCTAGAGATGGCAGGCTCCCCTACGAGCAGTACTTC	14	-	TRBJ2-7	many	TRBV20-1
CSARDASYEQYF	TGCAGTGCTAGAGATGCATCCTACGAGCAGTACTTC	12	-	TRBJ2-7	many	TRBV20-1
CASSSNALQGHYGYTF	TGTGCCAGCAGCAGCAATGCTTTACAGGGCCACTATGGCTACACCTTC	16	-	TRBJ1-2	-	TRBV5-6
CASSPNSASGANVLTF	TGCGCCAGCAGCCCCAACAGCGCCTCTGGGGCCAACGTCCTGACTTTC	16	-	TRBJ2-6	few	TRBV5-1
CASSLEVFSGYNEQFF	TGCGCCAGCAGCTTGGAGGTATTCTCTGGGTACAATGAGCAGTTCTTC	16	-	TRBJ2-1	few	TRBV5-1
CASSGTTGGVGELFF	TGCGCCAGCAGCGGGACCACAGGGGGCGTCGGGGAGCTGTTTTTT	15	TRBD1	TRBJ2-2	-	TRBV5-1
CASRPEGREETQYF	TGCGCCAGCAGACCCGAGGGCCGGGAAGAGACCCAGTACTTC	14	-	TRBJ2-5	many	TRBV5-1
CSAAPEETQYF	TGCAGTGCTGCCCCCGAAGAGACCCAGTACTTC	11	-	TRBJ2-5	many	TRBV20-1
CSARPPAGTGELFF	TGCAGTGCTAGACCTCCGGCGGGCACCGGGGAGCTGTTTTTT	14	-	TRBJ2-2	-	TRBV20-1
CASRMEGFWVNYGYTF	TGTGCCAGCAGGATGGAGGGATTTTGGGTCAACTATGGCTACACCTTC	16	-	TRBJ1-2	many	TRBV6-1
CSATSGRESYNEQFF	TGCAGTGCTACTAGCGGGAGAGAATCCTACAATGAGCAGTTCTTC	15	TRBD2	TRBJ2-1	many	TRBV20-1
CSARGIWDTQYF	TGCAGTGCTAGGGGGATATGGGATACGCAGTATTTT	12	-	TRBJ2-3	many	TRBV20-1
CASSLAGAGAVTEAFF	TGTGCCAGCAGCTTGGCCGGGGCGGGGGCGGTCACTGAAGCTTTCTTT	16	-	TRBJ1-1	-	TRBV5-4
CASSLRAARLNTGELFF	TGTGCCAGCAGCTTACGGGCCGCCCGGTTGAACACCGGGGAGCTGTTTTTT	17	-	TRBJ2-2	-	TRBV11-3
CASSLDRQGGYTEAFF	TGTGCCAGCAGCTTAGACCGACAGGGCGGGTACACTGAAGCTTTCTTT	16	TRBD1	TRBJ1-1	-	TRBV7-9
CANKRTGNTGELFF	TGTGCCAACAAACGGACAGGGAACACCGGGGAGCTGTTTTTT	14	TRBD1	TRBJ2-2	many	TRBV12-3/TRBV12-4
CASSGLRGSSYEQYF	TGCGCCAGCAGCGGCCTGAGGGGCTCATCCTACGAGCAGTACTTC	15	-	TRBJ2-7	many	TRBV5-1
CARTIQYF	TGTGCCAGAACGATTCAGTACTTC	8	-	TRBJ2-7	many	TRBV14
CASSLAIGWAEQFF	TGTGCCAGCAGCTTAGCAATCGGGTGGGCTGAGCAGTTCTTC	14	-	TRBJ2-1	many	TRBV7-2
CASSQTPGLRGAQPQHF	TGTGCCAGCAGCCAAACACCGGGACTCCGGGGGGCTCAGCCCCAGCATTTT	17	-	TRBJ1-5	many	TRBV3-1
CASSLILAGVNEQFF	TGTGCCAGCAGTTTAATACTAGCGGGAGTTAATGAGCAGTTCTTC	15	TRBD2	TRBJ2-1	few	TRBV27
CASRKGPVVVFGTDTQYF	TGTGCCAGCAGAAAGGGGCCGGTGGTCGTTTTCGGCACAGATACGCAGTATTTT	18	-	TRBJ2-3	many	TRBV6-1
CASTVRNEQFF	TGCGCCAGCACGGTACGCAATGAGCAGTTCTTC	11	-	TRBJ2-1	many	TRBV10-2
CSAPRTTSTGELFF	TGCAGTGCTCCCCGGACTACCTCCACCGGGGAGCTGTTTTTT	14	-	TRBJ2-2	many	TRBV20-1
CASGPDRGDYEQYF	TGCGCCAGCGGCCCGGACAGGGGAGACTACGAGCAGTACTTC	14	TRBD1	TRBJ2-7	many	TRBV5-1
CATSRVRDGPYEQYF	TGTGCCACCAGCAGAGTCAGGGACGGTCCCTACGAGCAGTACTTC	15	-	TRBJ2-7	many	TRBV15
CASSSTKVGSYEQYF	TGTGCCAGCAGCTCCACGAAAGTGGGATCCTACGAGCAGTACTTC	15	-	TRBJ2-7	-	TRBV11-1
CASTGGVLSGELFF	TGTGCCTCAACGGGGGGGGTTCTGTCCGGGGAGCTGTTTTTT	14	TRBD2	TRBJ2-2	many	TRBV12-3/TRBV12-4
CASSVDLAGGPYNEQFF	TGTGCCAGCAGCGTAGACCTAGCGGGAGGGCCTTACAATGAGCAGTTCTTC	17	TRBD2	TRBJ2-1	many	TRBV9